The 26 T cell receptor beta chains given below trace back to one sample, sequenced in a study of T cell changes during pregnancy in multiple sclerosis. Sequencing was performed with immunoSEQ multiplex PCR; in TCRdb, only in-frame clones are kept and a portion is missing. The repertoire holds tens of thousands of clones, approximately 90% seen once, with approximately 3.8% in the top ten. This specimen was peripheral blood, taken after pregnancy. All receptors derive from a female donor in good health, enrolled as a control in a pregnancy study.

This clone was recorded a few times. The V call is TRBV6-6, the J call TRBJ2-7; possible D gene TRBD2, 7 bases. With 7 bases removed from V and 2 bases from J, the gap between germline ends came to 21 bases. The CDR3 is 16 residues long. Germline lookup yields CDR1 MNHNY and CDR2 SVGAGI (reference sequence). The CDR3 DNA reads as TGTGCCAGCACCGAAAGGGGGGGCGCCAATACCTACGAGCAGTACTTC. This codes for CASTERGGANTYEQYF.

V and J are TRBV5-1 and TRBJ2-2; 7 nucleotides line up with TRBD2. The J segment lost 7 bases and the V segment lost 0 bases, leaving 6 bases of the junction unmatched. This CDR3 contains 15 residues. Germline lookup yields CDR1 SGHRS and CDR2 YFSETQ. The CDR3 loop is CASSLDTGGGGELFF. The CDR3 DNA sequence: TGCGCCAGCAGCTTGGATACGGGAGGCGGCGGGGAGCTGTTTTTT.

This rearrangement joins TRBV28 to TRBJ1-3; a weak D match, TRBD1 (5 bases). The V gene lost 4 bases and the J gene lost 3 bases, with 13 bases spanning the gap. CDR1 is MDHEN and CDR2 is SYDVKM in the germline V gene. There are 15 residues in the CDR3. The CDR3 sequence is CASSWDLQVGNTIYF. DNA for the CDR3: TGTGCCAGCAGTTGGGACTTACAGGTTGGAAACACCATATATTTT.

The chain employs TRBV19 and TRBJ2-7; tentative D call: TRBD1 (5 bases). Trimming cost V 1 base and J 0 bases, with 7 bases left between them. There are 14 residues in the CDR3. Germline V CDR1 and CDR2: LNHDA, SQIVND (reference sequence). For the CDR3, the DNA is TGTGCCAGTAGTATAGGACAGTTCTCCTACGAGCAGTACTTC. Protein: CASSIGQFSYEQYF.

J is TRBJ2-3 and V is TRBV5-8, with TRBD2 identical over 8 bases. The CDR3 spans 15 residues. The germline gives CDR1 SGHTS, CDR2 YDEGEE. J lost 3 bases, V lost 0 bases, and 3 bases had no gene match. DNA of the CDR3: TGTGCCAGCAGCTTGGGGCGGGAGGTAACAGATACGCAGTATTTT. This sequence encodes CASSLGREVTDTQYF. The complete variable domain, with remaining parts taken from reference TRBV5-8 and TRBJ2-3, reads EAGVTQSPTHLIKTRGQQATLRCSPISGHTSVYWYQQALGLGLQFLLWYDEGEERNRGNFPPRFSGRQFPNYSSELNVNALELEDSALYLCASSLGREVTDTQYFGPGTRLTVL.

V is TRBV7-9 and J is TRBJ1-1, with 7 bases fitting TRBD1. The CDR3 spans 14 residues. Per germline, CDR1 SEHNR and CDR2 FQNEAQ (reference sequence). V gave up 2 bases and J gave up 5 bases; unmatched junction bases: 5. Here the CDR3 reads CASSLYQGGTEAFF. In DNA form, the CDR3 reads TGTGCCAGCAGCTTATATCAGGGGGGAACTGAAGCTTTCTTT.

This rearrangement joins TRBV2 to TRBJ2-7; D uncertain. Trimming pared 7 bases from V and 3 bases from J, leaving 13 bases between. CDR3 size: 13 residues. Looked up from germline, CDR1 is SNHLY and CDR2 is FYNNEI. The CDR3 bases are TGTGCCAGCAAACAAGGCGGCGACTACGAGCAGTACTTC. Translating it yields CASKQGGDYEQYF.

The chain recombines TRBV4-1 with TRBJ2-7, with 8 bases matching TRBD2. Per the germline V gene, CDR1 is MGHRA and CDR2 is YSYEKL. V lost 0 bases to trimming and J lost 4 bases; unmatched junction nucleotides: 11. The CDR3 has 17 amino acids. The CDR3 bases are TGCGCCAGCAGCCAAGATAGGGGGACTAGGAAGATGTACGAGCAGTACTTC. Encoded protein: CASSQDRGTRKMYEQYF.

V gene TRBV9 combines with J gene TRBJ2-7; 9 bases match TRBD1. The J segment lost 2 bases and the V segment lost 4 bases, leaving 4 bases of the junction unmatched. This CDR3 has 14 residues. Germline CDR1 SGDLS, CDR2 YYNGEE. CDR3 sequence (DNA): TGTGCCAGCAGCCCGGACAGGGGAGCCTACGAGCAGTACTTC. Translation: CASSPDRGAYEQYF.

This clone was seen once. This CDR3 is CASSSRTSGSSYNEQFF. The CDR3 DNA sequence: TGTGCCAGCAGCTCCAGGACTAGCGGGAGCTCCTACAATGAGCAGTTCTTC. This chain uses TRBV7-2 with TRBJ2-1; 13 nucleotides match TRBD2. V lost 4 bases to trimming and J lost 0 bases; unmatched junction nucleotides: 3. This CDR3 has 17 amino acids. CDR1 and CDR2 (germline): SGHTA, FQGNSA.

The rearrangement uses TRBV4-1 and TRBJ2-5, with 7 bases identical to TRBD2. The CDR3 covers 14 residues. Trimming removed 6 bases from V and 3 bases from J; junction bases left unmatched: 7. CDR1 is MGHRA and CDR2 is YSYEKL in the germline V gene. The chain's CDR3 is CASRSGLDKETQYF. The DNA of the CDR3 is TGCGCCAGCAGGTCAGGACTAGACAAAGAGACCCAGTACTTC.

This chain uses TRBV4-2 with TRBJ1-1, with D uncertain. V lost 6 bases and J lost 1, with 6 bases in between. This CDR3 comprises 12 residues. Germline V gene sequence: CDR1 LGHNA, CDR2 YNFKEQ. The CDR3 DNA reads TGTGCCAGCAGTAATCGGAACACTGAAGCTTTCTTT. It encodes CASSNRNTEAFF.

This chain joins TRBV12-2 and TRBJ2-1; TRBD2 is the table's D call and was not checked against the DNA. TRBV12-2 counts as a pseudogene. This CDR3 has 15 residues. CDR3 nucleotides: TGTGCAAGTCGCTTTAGCGGGAGTGACGGCTATGAGCAGTTCTTC. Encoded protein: CASRFSGSDGYEQFF.

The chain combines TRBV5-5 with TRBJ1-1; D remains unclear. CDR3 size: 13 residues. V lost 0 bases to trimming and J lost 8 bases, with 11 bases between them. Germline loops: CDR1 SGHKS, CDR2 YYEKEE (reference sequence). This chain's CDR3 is CASSLAGDWEAFF. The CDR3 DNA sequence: TGTGCCAGCAGCTTGGCCGGGGATTGGGAAGCTTTCTTT.

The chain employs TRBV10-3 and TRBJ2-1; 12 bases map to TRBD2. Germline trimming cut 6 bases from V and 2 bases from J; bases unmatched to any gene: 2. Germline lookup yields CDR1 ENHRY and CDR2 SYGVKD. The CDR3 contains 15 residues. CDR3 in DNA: TGTGCCATCAGACCTAGCGGGGGGGCCTACAATGAGCAGTTCTTC. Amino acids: CAIRPSGGAYNEQFF.

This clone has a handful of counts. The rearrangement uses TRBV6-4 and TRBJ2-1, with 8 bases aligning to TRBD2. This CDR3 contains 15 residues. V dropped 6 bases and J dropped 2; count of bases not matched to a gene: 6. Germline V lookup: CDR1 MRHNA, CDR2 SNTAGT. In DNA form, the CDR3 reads TGTGCCAGCAGCCGAGCGGGGGAGCCCTACAATGAGCAGTTCTTC. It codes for CASSRAGEPYNEQFF.

CDR3 sequence (DNA): TGTGCCAGCAGTCCCTACACAGGCTCCTACGAGCAGTACTTC. Translating gives CASSPYTGSYEQYF. The V and J genes are TRBV6-5 and TRBJ2-7; a weak D match, TRBD1 (5 bases). Germline CDR1 reads MNHEY; CDR2 reads SVGAGI. Trimming shortened V by 5 bases and J by 0 bases, and 11 bases separated the two germline ends. CDR3 size: 14 residues.

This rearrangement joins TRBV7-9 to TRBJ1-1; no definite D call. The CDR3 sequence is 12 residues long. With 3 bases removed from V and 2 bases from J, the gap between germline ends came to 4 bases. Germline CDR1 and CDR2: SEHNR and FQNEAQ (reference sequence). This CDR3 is CASSFVNTEAFF. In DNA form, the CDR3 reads TGTGCCAGCAGCTTTGTAAACACTGAAGCTTTCTTT.

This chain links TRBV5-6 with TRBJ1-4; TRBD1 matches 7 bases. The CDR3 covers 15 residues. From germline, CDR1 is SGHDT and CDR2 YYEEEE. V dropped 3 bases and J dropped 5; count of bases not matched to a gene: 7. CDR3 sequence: CASSSTGDENEKLFF. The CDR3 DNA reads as TGTGCCAGCAGCTCCACAGGGGATGAGAATGAAAAACTGTTTTTT.

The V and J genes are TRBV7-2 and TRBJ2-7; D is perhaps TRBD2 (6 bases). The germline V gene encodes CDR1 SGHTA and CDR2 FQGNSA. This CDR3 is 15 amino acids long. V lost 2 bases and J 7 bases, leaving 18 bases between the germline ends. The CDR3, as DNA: TGTGCCAGCAGCTTATCAGGGACTTCTTTAGGAGAGCAGTACTTC. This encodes CASSLSGTSLGEQYF.

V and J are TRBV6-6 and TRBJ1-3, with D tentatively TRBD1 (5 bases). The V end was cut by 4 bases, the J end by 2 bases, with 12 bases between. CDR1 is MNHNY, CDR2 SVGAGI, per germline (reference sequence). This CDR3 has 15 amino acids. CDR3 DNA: TGTGCCAGCAGTTTCCCAGCAGGGACTGGAAACACCATATATTTT. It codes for CASSFPAGTGNTIYF.

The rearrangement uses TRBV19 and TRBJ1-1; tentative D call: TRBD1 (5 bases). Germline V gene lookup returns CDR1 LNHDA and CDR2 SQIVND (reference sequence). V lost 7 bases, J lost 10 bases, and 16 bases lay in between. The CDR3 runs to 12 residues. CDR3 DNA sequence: TGTGCCAGTATAAGGGACTCAGTGGGAGCTTTCTTT. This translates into CASIRDSVGAFF.

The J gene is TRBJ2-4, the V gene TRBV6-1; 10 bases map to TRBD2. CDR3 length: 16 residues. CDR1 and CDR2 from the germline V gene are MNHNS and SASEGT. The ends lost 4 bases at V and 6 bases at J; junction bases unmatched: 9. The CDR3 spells CASSAVGAGGLNIQYF. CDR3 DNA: TGTGCCAGCAGTGCGGTGGGAGCGGGGGGGTTAAACATTCAGTACTTC.

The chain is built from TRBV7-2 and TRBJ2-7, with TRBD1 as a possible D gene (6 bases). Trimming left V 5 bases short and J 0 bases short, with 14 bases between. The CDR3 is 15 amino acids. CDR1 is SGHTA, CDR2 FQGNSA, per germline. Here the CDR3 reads CASSLSRTVSYEQYF. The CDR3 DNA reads TGTGCCAGCAGCCTCAGTAGGACAGTCTCCTACGAGCAGTACTTC.

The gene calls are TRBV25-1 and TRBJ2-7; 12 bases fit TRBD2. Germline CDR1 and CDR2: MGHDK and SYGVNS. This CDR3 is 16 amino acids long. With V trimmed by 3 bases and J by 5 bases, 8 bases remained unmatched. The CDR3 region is CASSETSGRGGDEQYF. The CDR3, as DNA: TGTGCCAGCAGTGAGACTAGCGGGAGAGGTGGGGACGAGCAGTACTTC.

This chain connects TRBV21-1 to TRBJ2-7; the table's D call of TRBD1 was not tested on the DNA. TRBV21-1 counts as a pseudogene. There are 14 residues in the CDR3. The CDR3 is CASSKIMAFDEQYF. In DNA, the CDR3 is TGTGCCAGCAGCAAAATTATGGCCTTCGACGAGCAGTACTTC.